The clone carrying this T cell receptor beta chain has a count of ten or more. The antigen is undetermined. In germline, CDR1 is SNHLY, CDR2 FYNNEI. Trimming cost V 6 bases and J 9 bases; bases outside gene matches: 12. The CDR3 extends over 15 amino acids. These data belong to a study of CD8 T cells in ankylosing spondylitis. Whole-study findings and limits: The study looked at matched synovial fluid samples from ankylosing spondylitis patients. Disease-linked clones were reported to be significantly enriched there. Previously reported in reactive arthritis synovial fluid and blood were some of the motif variants. One TCR beta motif, made up of 7 or 8 highly homologous variants, appeared characteristic of ankylosing spondylitis blood.

Library preparation for TCR beta used quantitative 5'-RACE with molecular barcodes. TCRdb re-derived calls from the 5' RACE reads in MiXCR, one entry per CDR3 protein. The data contain approximately 45,000 distinct CDR3 sequences, approximately 10% of them singletons. This rearrangement joins TRBV2 to TRBJ1-5, with TRBD1 identical over 9 bases. The source is a male donor with ankylosing spondylitis or in good health (not recorded which). The sample comprised blood, either unsorted or a sorted T cell fraction (not recorded which). CDR3 nucleotide sequence: TGTGCCAGCAGACAAGGGACAGGGAATTTTAGGCCCCAGCATTTT. Translated, it gives CASRQGTGNFRPQHF.